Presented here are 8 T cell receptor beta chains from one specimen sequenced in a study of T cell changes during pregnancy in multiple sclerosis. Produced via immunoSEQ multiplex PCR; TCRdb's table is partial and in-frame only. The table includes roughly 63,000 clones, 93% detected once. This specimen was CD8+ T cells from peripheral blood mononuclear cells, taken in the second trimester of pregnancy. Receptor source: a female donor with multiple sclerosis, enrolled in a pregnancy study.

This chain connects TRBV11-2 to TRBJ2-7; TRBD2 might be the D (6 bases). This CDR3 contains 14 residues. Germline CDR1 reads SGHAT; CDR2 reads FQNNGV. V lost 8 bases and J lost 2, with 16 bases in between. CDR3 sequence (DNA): TGTGCCAGCTCCAGAACCCAGCGGGCCTACGAGCAGTACTTC. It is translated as CASSRTQRAYEQYF.

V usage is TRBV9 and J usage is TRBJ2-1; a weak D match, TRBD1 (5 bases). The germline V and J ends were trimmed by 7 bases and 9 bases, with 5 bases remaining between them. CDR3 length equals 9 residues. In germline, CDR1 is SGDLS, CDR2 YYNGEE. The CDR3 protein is CASGAEQFF. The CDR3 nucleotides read TGTGCCAGCGGGGCTGAGCAGTTCTTC.

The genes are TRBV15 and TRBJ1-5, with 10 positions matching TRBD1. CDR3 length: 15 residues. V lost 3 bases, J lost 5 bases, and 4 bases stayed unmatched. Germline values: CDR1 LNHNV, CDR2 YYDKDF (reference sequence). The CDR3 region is CATSRRQGADQPQHF. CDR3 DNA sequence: TGTGCCACCAGCAGGAGACAGGGGGCCGATCAGCCCCAGCATTTT.

This CDR3 reads CASSLGQAGASLPTGELFF. DNA for the CDR3: TGTGCCAGCAGCTTAGGGCAAGCGGGAGCATCCCTCCCCACCGGGGAGCTGTTTTTT. V usage is TRBV7-2 and J usage is TRBJ2-2; 8 bases match TRBD2. The V and J ends lost 1 base and 4 bases, in that order; junction bases with no gene match: 14. Per the germline V gene, CDR1 is SGHTA and CDR2 is FQGNSA. The CDR3 is made up of 19 amino acids.

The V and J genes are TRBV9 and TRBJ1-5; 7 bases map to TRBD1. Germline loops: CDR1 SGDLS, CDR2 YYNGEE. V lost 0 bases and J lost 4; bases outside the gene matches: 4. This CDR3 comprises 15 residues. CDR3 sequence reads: CASSVEGAENQPQHF. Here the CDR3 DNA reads TGTGCCAGCAGCGTAGAGGGGGCAGAGAATCAGCCCCAGCATTTT.

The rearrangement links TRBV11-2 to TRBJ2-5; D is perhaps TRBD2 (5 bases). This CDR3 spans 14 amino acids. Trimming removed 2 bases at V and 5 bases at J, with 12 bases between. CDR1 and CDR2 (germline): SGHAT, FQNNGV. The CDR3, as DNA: TGTGCCAGCAGCTTAATCACCCCGGGGGAGACCCAGTACTTC. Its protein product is CASSLITPGETQYF.

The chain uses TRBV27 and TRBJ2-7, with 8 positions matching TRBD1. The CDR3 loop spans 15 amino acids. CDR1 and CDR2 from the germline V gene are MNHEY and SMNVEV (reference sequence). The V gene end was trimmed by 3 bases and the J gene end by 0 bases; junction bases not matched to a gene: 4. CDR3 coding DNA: TGTGCCAGCAGTTTCTCCGGGACAGGCTCCTACGAGCAGTACTTC. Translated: CASSFSGTGSYEQYF.

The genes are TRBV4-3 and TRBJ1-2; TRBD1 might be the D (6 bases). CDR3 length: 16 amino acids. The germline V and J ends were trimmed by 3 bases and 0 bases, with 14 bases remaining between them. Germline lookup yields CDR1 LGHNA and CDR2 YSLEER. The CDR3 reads CASSQVWTVPNYGYTF. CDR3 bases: TGCGCCAGCAGCCAGGTTTGGACAGTTCCTAACTATGGCTACACCTTC.